Detailed here is one TCR beta chain. TCRdb redid the calling of the RT-PCR reads with MiXCR, one entry per CDR3 protein. The table has some 31,000 distinct CDR3 sequences, roughly a third seen once. The sample originates from a study of patients and donors after allogeneic stem cell transplantation. V shed 5 bases, J shed 3 bases, and the junction held 10 bases outside the gene matches. The CDR3 spans 16 residues. CDR1 and CDR2 from the germline V gene are SGHRS and YFSETQ. The sample consisted of blood, either unsorted or a sorted T cell fraction (not recorded which). The rearrangement joins TRBV5-1 to TRBJ1-3, with 8 positions matching TRBD1. This receptor was identified in a human donor who was either an allogeneic HSCT recipient or a stem cell or donor lymphocyte infusion donor (not recorded which). It is not recorded whose cells these are; they may come from a transplant donor. CDR3 amino acids: CASRPHPDRGGNTIYF. The CDR3 DNA reads as TGCGCCAGCAGACCTCACCCAGACAGGGGTGGAAACACCATATATTTT.